A selection of T cell receptor beta chains follows, all from one sample in a study of regulatory T cells in long-lasting Graves disease. From the multiplex PCR reads, TCRdb called clonotypes with MiXCR, one entry per CDR3 protein. The sample contains approximately 210,000 distinct CDR3 sequences, about 17% of which appear only once. This specimen was peripheral blood mononuclear cells (PBMCs), taken at new diagnosis, from a patient treated with antithyroid drugs. The receptors shown here come from a female donor with Graves disease. Each CDR3 is given with its conserved first and last residue. D genes are given only for firm matches. Some rows mark clone size as missing; the rest say once, few, many or name a class of expanded clone.

>TRBJ2-3|TRBD1|many|TRBV20-1
TGCAGTGCTAGAGATCCAGGGGGAGCAGATACGCAGTATTTT
CSARDPGGADTQYF
>TRBJ2-7|TRBD2|NA|TRBV19
TGTGCCAGTAGTCTTAGCGGGAGAGCCTACGAGCAGTACTTC
CASSLSGRAYEQYF
>TRBJ2-1|NA|NA|TRBV11-2
TGTGCCAGCAGCTCCATTAGAGCCGGCTCTTGGGACATCAATGAGCAGTTCTTC
CASSSIRAGSWDINEQFF
>TRBJ2-2|NA|many|TRBV7-3
TGTGCCAGCAGCGCGATACTAGCCGGGGAGCTGTTTTTT
CASSAILAGELFF
>TRBJ2-5|NA|NA|TRBV5-1
TGCGCCAGCAGCTTGGCCACTAGTCAGCAAGAGACCCAGTACTTC
CASSLATSQQETQYF
>TRBJ2-3|TRBD2|many|TRBV5-1
TGCGCCAGCAGCTTGTTCGGACTAGCGAGCACAGATACGCAGTATTTT
CASSLFGLASTDTQYF
>TRBJ2-3|NA|many|TRBV18
TGTGCCAGCTCTCGAGGGGTAGACGCAGATACGCAGTATTTT
CASSRGVDADTQYF
>TRBJ1-3|TRBD1|many|TRBV3-1
TGTGCCAGCAGTGACGGGACAGGCGGTGGAAACACCATATATTTT
CASSDGTGGGNTIYF
>TRBJ1-5|NA|many|TRBV12-3/TRBV12-4
TGTGCCAGCAGTCCCTGGGACGACAATCAGCCCCAGCATTTT
CASSPWDDNQPQHF
>TRBJ1-1|NA|many|TRBV7-2
TGTGCCAGCAGCTTAGCGGCGGGGGCGGGTGAAAGAGCTTTCTTT
CASSLAAGAGERAFF
>TRBJ2-1|NA|many|TRBV2
TGTGCCAGCCTACGGGACATCCACAATGAGCAGTTCTTC
CASLRDIHNEQFF
>TRBJ1-4|NA|NA|TRBV20-1
TGCAGTGCTAGTCCGGCGCAGGTTACAGCTAATGAAAAACTGTTTTTT
CSASPAQVTANEKLFF
>TRBJ2-7|NA|many|TRBV6-2/TRBV6-3
TGTGCCAGCAGTCGGGACGGCTACGAGCAGTACTTC
CASSRDGYEQYF
>TRBJ2-5|NA|many|TRBV2
TGTGCCAGCAGTGTGTTCAGGGGTATTCAAGAGACCCAGTACTTC
CASSVFRGIQETQYF
>TRBJ1-1|NA|NA|TRBV4-1
TGCGCCAGCAGCCAAGGACGGGGGAACACTGAAGCTTTCTTT
CASSQGRGNTEAFF
>TRBJ2-5|TRBD2|many|TRBV6-2/TRBV6-3
TGTGCCAGCAGTGCAACTCGGGGGGGGCAAGAGACCCAGTACTTC
CASSATRGGQETQYF
>TRBJ2-7|NA|many|TRBV3-1
TGTGCCAGCAGCCCCAACGCGGGTGAGCAGTACTTC
CASSPNAGEQYF
>TRBJ1-1|NA|many|TRBV3-1
TGTGCCAGCAGCCAGGGGCAAATGAACACTGAAGCTTTCTTT
CASSQGQMNTEAFF
>TRBJ2-3|TRBD1|many|TRBV7-6
TGTGCCAGCAGCCCCACGACAGGGTCGGTCACAGATACGCAGTATTTT
CASSPTTGSVTDTQYF
>TRBJ2-7|TRBD2|NA|TRBV27
TGTGCCAGCAGTAAGGGACTAGCGGGAGACTACGAGCAGTACTTC
CASSKGLAGDYEQYF
>TRBJ2-2|NA|NA|TRBV10-1
TGCGCCAGCAGCGGACACTGGGATGCCGGGGAGCTGTTTTTT
CASSGHWDAGELFF
>TRBJ2-7|NA|few|TRBV6-1
TGTGCCAGCAGCGGAGGGCAGGGCTCCTACGAGCAGTACTTC
CASSGGQGSYEQYF
>TRBJ1-6|NA|many|TRBV6-1
TGTGCCAGCAGTGGGGAAAGCTCCTATAATTCACCCCTCCACTTT
CASSGESSYNSPLHF
>TRBJ1-3|NA|many|TRBV5-6
TGTGCCAGCAGCCCAACGGACGGAAGCTCTGGAAACACCATATATTTT
CASSPTDGSSGNTIYF
>TRBJ2-1|NA|many|TRBV20-1
TGCAGTGCTAGAGAAAGGCTAGCGAGGAGCTCCTACAATGAGCAGTTCTTC
CSARERLARSSYNEQFF
>TRBJ2-7|TRBD2|many|TRBV9
TGTGCCAGCAGCGTAGAAGGCGGGAGCGACGAGCAGTACTTC
CASSVEGGSDEQYF
>TRBJ2-1|NA|many|TRBV3-1
TGTGCCAGCAGCATGGGACCCGTCAATGAGCAGTTCTTC
CASSMGPVNEQFF
>TRBJ2-2|TRBD1|many|TRBV24-1
TGTGCCACCAGTGATCGGACAACAGGGGGTGGCGGGGAGCTGTTTTTT
CATSDRTTGGGGELFF
>TRBJ2-2|NA|many|TRBV6-1
TGTGCCAGCAGCTGGATGGAATTCGGTACCGGGGAGCTGTTTTTT
CASSWMEFGTGELFF
>TRBJ2-3|NA|many|TRBV15
TGTGCCACCAGCAGGAGCGAAGATACGCAGTATTTT
CATSRSEDTQYF
>TRBJ1-3|NA|many|TRBV7-8
TGTGCCAGCAGCCCGGGAGGGGGTACGGCTGGAAACACCATATATTTT
CASSPGGGTAGNTIYF
>TRBJ2-1|NA|many|TRBV30
TGTGCCTGGAGTTTGACTACCCGGCAGTTCTTC
CAWSLTTRQFF
>TRBJ1-2|NA|NA|TRBV7-6
TGTGCCAGCAGCTTGGGCCTCGAGGACGGCTACACCTTC
CASSLGLEDGYTF
>TRBJ2-7|NA|few|TRBV20-1
TGCAGTGCTAGCCGGACTCAGAGCGTTTACGAGCAGTACTTC
CSASRTQSVYEQYF
>TRBJ1-2|TRBD1|NA|TRBV19
TGTGCCAGCTGGGGGACAGGGGTCTATGGCCACACCTTC
CASWGTGVYGHTF
>TRBJ2-3|NA|many|TRBV24-1
TGTGCCACCAGTGATACCGGCAGGATCCTCACAGATACGCAGTATTTT
CATSDTGRILTDTQYF
>TRBJ2-7|TRBD2|many|TRBV9
TGTGCCAGCAGCGTAGAGGGGACTAGCGGGACCTACGAGCAGTACTTC
CASSVEGTSGTYEQYF
>TRBJ1-2|NA|many|TRBV7-9
TGTGCCAGCAGCGCTCGTTGGGGCTACACCTTC
CASSARWGYTF
>TRBJ1-5|TRBD1|many|TRBV30
TGTGCCAGCAACCCCAGGGACAGGGGTTTGCAGCCCCAGCATTTT
CASNPRDRGLQPQHF